This record covers a single TCR beta chain. The antigen remains undetermined. This sample is drawn from a study of T cell repertoires in cytomegalovirus infection. Study-level results: HLA-C-restricted, CMV-specific TCR beta clonotypes were dominant ex vivo.

Germline V gives CDR1 SGHVS, CDR2 FQNEAQ. V was trimmed by 2 bases and J by 0 bases, leaving 8 bases between them. CDR3 length: 16 residues. MiXCR, run by TCRdb on the reads, gives a single entry per CDR3 protein. The sample yields around 100,000 distinct CDR3 sequences, 30% to 35% seen once. This TCR was sampled from a human donor in good health (CMV status not recorded). Some clones in this sample may be carry-over from other donors' samples. The V and J genes are TRBV7-8 and TRBJ2-6, with no clear D. Sequences were derived from CD8+ T cells from cultured PBMCs, sampled from culture after CMV antigen stimulation. The CDR3 sequence is CASSLRVSSGANVLTF. Written as DNA, the CDR3 is TGTGCCAGCAGCTTAAGGGTGTCCTCTGGGGCCAACGTCCTGACTTTC.